This T cell receptor (beta chain) was profiled in a study of post-analysis software for immune sequencing data. For this clonotype: Its antigen is not known.

The CDR3 sequence is 18 residues long. Trimming removed 0 bases from V and 3 bases from J, with 20 bases in between. Germline assignment: CDR1 LGHNA and CDR2 YSLEER. Notes on the study in general: Compared with controls, patients had more of about five TRBV segments, including TRBV5-6, TRBV5-1 and TRBV20-1. Relative to controls, patients with multiple sclerosis showed significantly lower normalized Chao1 diversity.

Unique molecular identifiers featured in each of the TCR beta cDNA libraries. TCRdb recomputed calls from the PCR reads with MiXCR, one row per CDR3 protein. The repertoire includes 350,000 to 500,000 distinct CDR3 sequences, approximately 37% of them detected once, and approximately 7.1% sits in the top ten. The TCR sequence derives from a girl under 10 years old with multiple sclerosis. Sequenced material: blood. This chain links TRBV4-3 with TRBJ1-1, with D uncertain. This chain's CDR3 is CASSQDPYPAGLDTEAFF. As DNA, the CDR3 is TGCGCCAGCAGCCAAGATCCGTACCCGGCCGGGTTGGACACTGAAGCTTTCTTT.